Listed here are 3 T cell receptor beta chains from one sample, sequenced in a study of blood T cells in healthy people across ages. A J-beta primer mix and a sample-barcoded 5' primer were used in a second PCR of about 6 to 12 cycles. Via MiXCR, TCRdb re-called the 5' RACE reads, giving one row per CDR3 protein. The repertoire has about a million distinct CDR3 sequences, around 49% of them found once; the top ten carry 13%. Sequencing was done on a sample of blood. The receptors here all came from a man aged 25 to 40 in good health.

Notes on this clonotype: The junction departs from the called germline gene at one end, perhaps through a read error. The CDR3 here is CASSLGGGGAQDTRYF. CDR3 DNA sequence: TGCGCCAGCAGCTTGGGTGGCGGGGGGGCCCAAGATACGCGGTATTTT. The chain uses TRBV5-1 and TRBJ2-3, with 9 positions matching TRBD2. The CDR3 length is 16 residues. Germline V lookup: CDR1 SGHRS, CDR2 YFSETQ.

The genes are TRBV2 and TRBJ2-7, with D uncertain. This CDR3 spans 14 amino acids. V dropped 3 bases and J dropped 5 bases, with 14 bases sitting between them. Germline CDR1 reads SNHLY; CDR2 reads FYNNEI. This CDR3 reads CASSERSRSHEQYF. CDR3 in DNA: TGTGCCAGCAGTGAGAGATCAAGGTCCCACGAGCAGTACTTC.

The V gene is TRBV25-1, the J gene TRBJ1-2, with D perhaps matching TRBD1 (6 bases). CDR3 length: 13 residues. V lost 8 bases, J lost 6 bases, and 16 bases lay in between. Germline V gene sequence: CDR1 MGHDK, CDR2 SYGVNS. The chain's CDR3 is CASVDSGVNGYTF. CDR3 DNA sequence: TGTGCCAGCGTTGATTCAGGGGTTAATGGCTACACCTTC.